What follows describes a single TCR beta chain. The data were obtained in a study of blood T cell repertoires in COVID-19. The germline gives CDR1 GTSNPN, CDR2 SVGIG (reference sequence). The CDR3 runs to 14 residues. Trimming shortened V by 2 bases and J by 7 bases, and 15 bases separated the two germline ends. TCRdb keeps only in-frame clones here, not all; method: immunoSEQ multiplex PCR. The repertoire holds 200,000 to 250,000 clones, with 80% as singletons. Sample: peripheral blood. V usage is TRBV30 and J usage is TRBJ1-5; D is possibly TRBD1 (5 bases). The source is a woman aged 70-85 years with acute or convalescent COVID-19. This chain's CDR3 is CAWSKGNSEQPQHF. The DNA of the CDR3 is TGTGCCTGGAGTAAGGGGAATAGTGAGCAGCCCCAGCATTTT.